The 13 T cell receptor beta chains below come from one sample, sequenced in a study of cytomegalovirus exposure and HLA in healthy donors. The PCR made use of 60 Vbeta and 13 Jbeta primers. TCRdb's table, derived via immunoSEQ multiplex PCR, lists solely in-frame clones and lacks some. Of 220,000 or so clones listed, more than 60% were seen once; the top ten hold 1.8%. The sample was PBMCs. The receptor set was obtained from a woman in her twenties or thirties in good health and CMV-seronegative.

This clone occurred a few times. The genes are TRBV30 and TRBJ2-5, with D maybe TRBD2 (6 bases). This CDR3 spans 14 amino acids. Trimming took off 0 bases at V and 1 base at J, with 9 bases between the two ends. Looked up from germline, CDR1 is GTSNPN and CDR2 is SVGIG (reference sequence). DNA for the CDR3: TGTGCCTGGAGTGTTCGGGGGATCCAAGAGACCCAGTACTTC. Amino acids: CAWSVRGIQETQYF.

The table lists this clone with a count of one. A read error may account for a junction end that differs from germline. This chain joins TRBV7-7 and TRBJ1-1, with D hard to call. The CDR3 extends over 14 amino acids. In germline, CDR1 is SSHAT, CDR2 FNYEAQ (reference sequence). The CDR3, as DNA: TGTGCTAGCAGCCCTCTCGAGGGGAACACTGAAGCTTTCTTT. Residues: CASSPLEGNTEAFF.

This sequence joins TRBV7-9 and TRBJ2-1, with 7 bases fitting TRBD1. The CDR3 sequence is 15 residues long. In germline, CDR1 is SEHNR, CDR2 FQNEAQ (reference sequence). V shed 5 bases and J 0 bases; nucleotides not matched to a gene: 4. Written as DNA, the CDR3 is TGTGCCAGCAGCCTTACAGGGGTCTCCTACAATGAGCAGTTCTTC. Encoded protein: CASSLTGVSYNEQFF.

A remark on this clone: The same CDR3 arises from other DNA sequences in this sample as well. The rearrangement uses TRBV18 and TRBJ2-7; a weak D match, TRBD2 (6 bases). The CDR3 is 12 amino acids. V dropped 3 bases and J dropped 3 bases, with 6 bases sitting between them. CDR1 is KGHSH and CDR2 is LQKENI in the germline V gene. Here the CDR3 reads CASSPRDYEQYF. The CDR3 nucleotides read TGTGCCAGCTCACCGCGGGACTACGAGCAGTACTTC.

The chain employs TRBV30 and TRBJ2-7; D is perhaps TRBD2 (7 bases). CDR1 is GTSNPN, CDR2 SVGIG, per germline (reference sequence). This CDR3 comprises 13 residues. The V end was cut by 4 bases, the J end by 5 bases, with 15 bases between. CDR3 sequence (DNA): TGTGCCTGGACGGTCGGGGGGCCCGACGAGCAGTACTTC. This codes for CAWTVGGPDEQYF.

V is TRBV14 and J is TRBJ1-4; 8 bases are shared with TRBD1. The CDR3 is made up of 17 amino acids. After removal of 3 bases from V and 4 bases from J, the junction contained 10 bases not matched to a gene. Germline assignment: CDR1 SGHDN and CDR2 FVKESK. Written as DNA, the CDR3 is TGTGCCAGCAGCCATATCGGACAGGGCGCTCGTAATGAAAAACTGTTTTTT. Translated: CASSHIGQGARNEKLFF.

V and J are TRBV6-5 and TRBJ2-5; 8 nucleotides match TRBD2. Trimming took 0 bases from V and 7 from J; bases not matched to a gene: 7. CDR1 MNHEY and CDR2 SVGAGI come from the germline V gene. The CDR3 is made up of 15 amino acids. The CDR3 loop reads CASSYSTRGVGTQYF. CDR3 bases: TGTGCCAGCAGTTACTCGACGCGGGGGGTTGGGACCCAGTACTTC.

The V call is TRBV7-9, the J call TRBJ2-1, with 9 bases lining up with TRBD2. This CDR3 has 15 residues. Germline V gene lookup returns CDR1 SEHNR and CDR2 FQNEAQ (reference sequence). With V trimmed by 3 bases and J by 4 bases, 4 bases remained unmatched. CDR3 DNA: TGTGCCAGCAGCTTCGGCGGGGGGGGGTACAATGAGCAGTTCTTC. It translates to CASSFGGGGYNEQFF.

This clone appeared a few times. Distinct nucleotide sequences in the sample also encode this CDR3. The V call is TRBV2, the J call TRBJ1-2, with unresolved D. Germline loops: CDR1 SNHLY, CDR2 FYNNEI. There are 14 residues in the CDR3. Trimming pared 6 bases from V and 0 bases from J, leaving 11 bases between. CDR3 sequence: CASSRGPTNYGYTF. In DNA, the CDR3 is TGTGCCAGCAGCCGGGGTCCGACTAACTATGGCTACACCTTC.

The gene calls are TRBV30 and TRBJ1-1, with 11 bases aligning to TRBD1. Per germline, CDR1 GTSNPN and CDR2 SVGIG (reference sequence). V lost 5 bases, J lost 9 bases, and 11 bases stayed unmatched. This CDR3 is built from 14 residues. CDR3 sequence: CAWGLKGDRGKAFF. CDR3 DNA: TGTGCCTGGGGTCTCAAAGGGGACAGGGGGAAAGCTTTCTTT.

This clone was detected only once. This chain joins TRBV6-6 and TRBJ2-1; TRBD2 might be the D (6 bases). CDR3 length equals 16 residues. Trimming took 2 bases from V and 0 from J, leaving 11 bases between them. Germline lookup yields CDR1 MNHNY and CDR2 SVGAGI (reference sequence). DNA for the CDR3: TGTGCCAGCAGTTACGTTACTAGCCCCTCCTACAATGAGCAGTTCTTC. Translating it yields CASSYVTSPSYNEQFF.

The V call is TRBV5-1, the J call TRBJ1-4; D is uncertain. Trimming left V 0 bases short and J 0 bases short, with 12 bases between. Germline CDR1 is SGHRS and CDR2 is YFSETQ. This CDR3 has 17 residues. In DNA form, the CDR3 reads TGCGCCAGCAGCTTGGGTGGAGGGTATGCAACTAATGAAAAACTGTTTTTT. Translation: CASSLGGGYATNEKLFF.

V is TRBV4-2 and J is TRBJ1-6; possibly TRBD1 for D (6 bases). Germline CDR1 LGHNA, CDR2 YNFKEQ. V was trimmed by 3 bases and J by 0 bases, leaving 15 bases between them. This CDR3 spans 18 amino acids. The CDR3 DNA sequence: TGTGCCAGCAGCCATGCTCTCTGGGGGCTCTCCTATAATTCACCCCTCCACTTT. Encoded protein: CASSHALWGLSYNSPLHF.